Described below is a single TCR beta chain sequence and its context. Antigen specificity is unknown. TCRdb reprocessed the RT-PCR reads with MiXCR, giving one entry per CDR3 protein. The sample shows 650,000 to 800,000 distinct CDR3 sequences, approximately 14% of them seen only once. Looked up from germline, CDR1 is LNHDA and CDR2 is SQIVND (reference sequence). This CDR3 region has 14 residues. After removal of 6 bases from V and 2 bases from J, the junction contained 4 bases not matched to a gene. This entry is derived from a study of response to subunit inactivated influenza vaccine. General study results and limits: The authors put forward the suggestion that each seasonal influenza vaccination may bring in only a limited number of new T cells.

The clonotype comes from a man in his fifties who received an inactivated influenza vaccine. The chain is built from TRBV19 and TRBJ2-3; 8 bases are shared with TRBD1. The material was PBMCs from blood, obtained less than 15 days before vaccination. The CDR3 DNA follows: TGTGCCAGTAGGAGGACAGGGTTCACAGATACGCAGTATTTT. It codes for CASRRTGFTDTQYF.